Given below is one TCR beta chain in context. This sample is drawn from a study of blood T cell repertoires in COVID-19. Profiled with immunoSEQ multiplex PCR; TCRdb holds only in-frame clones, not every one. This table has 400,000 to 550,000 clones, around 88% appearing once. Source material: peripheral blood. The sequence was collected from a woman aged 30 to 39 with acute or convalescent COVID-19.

The CDR3 DNA reads as TGTGCCAGCAGTACTGACAGGGTTAGCAATCAGCCCCAGCATTTT. Protein product: CASSTDRVSNQPQHF. The chain is built from TRBV6-5 and TRBJ1-5, with 7 nucleotides matching TRBD1. Per germline, CDR1 MNHEY and CDR2 SVGAGI. The junction had 4 bases not matched to a gene; V was cut back by 5 bases and J by 0 bases. CDR3 length equals 15 residues.